This TCR beta chain was retrieved from a study of Graves' ophthalmopathy and Graves' hyperthyroidism. This CDR3 has 16 residues. Germline CDR1 reads SGHRS; CDR2 reads YFSETQ. With V trimmed by 3 bases and J by 5 bases, 8 bases remained unmatched. This clonotype was observed many times. RNA transcripts were the source from which TCR beta CDR3 regions were amplified. RT-PCR in the first round used HTBI primers; a second-round multiplex PCR followed. TCRdb used MiXCR to reprocess the multiplex PCR reads, holding one entry per CDR3 protein. In the table there are about 620,000 distinct CDR3 sequences, roughly 20% of which are singletons.

This sequence joins TRBV5-1 and TRBJ2-2; 9 bases are a match to TRBD1. The sample consisted of peripheral blood. This receptor was taken from a woman between 18 and 30 years old with stable Graves' hyperthyroidism. Some clones in this sample may be carry-over from other donors' samples. CDR3 residues: CASSSSGTGRTGELFF. For the CDR3, the DNA is TGCGCCAGCAGCTCCTCCGGGACAGGGAGGACCGGGGAGCTGTTTTTT.